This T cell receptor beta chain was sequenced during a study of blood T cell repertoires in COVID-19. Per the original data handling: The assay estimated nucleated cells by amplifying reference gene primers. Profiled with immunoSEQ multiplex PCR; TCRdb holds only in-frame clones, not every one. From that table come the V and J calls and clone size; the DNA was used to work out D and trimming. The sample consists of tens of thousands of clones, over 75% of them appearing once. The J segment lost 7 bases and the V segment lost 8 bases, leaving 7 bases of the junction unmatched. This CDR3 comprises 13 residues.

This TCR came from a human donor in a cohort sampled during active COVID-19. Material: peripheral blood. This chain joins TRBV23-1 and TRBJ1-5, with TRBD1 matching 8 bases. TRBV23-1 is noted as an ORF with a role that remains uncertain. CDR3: CASATGEGQPQHF. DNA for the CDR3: TGCGCCAGCGCGACAGGGGAGGGGCAGCCCCAGCATTTT.